What follows describes a single T cell receptor beta chain. Its matching antigen is unknown. The CDR3 has 14 amino acids. Germline CDR1 LGHNA, CDR2 YNFKEQ. Deletions cut 1 base from V and 3 bases from J, with 10 bases between. A J-beta primer mix and a sample-barcoded 5' primer were used in a second PCR of about 7 to 12 cycles. The yield of each sample was at least 2.5 million CDR3-containing paired-end reads. MiXCR was run by TCRdb on the 5' RACE reads, yielding one entry per CDR3 protein. The repertoire holds around 1.5 million distinct CDR3 sequences, with roughly 60% as singletons. The source of the sample is a study of blood T cells in healthy people across ages. General study findings and limits: With unsorted PBMCs, a conclusive comparison of naive versus antigen-experienced cells was not possible.

What was sequenced was blood. This clonotype was sampled from a man between 18 and 29 years old in good health. The chain uses TRBV4-2 and TRBJ2-7; D assignment may be TRBD1 or TRBD2 (5 bases each). As DNA, the CDR3 is TGTGCCAGCAGCCAAGGGGGGTTCCGCTACGAGCAGTACTTC. Protein product: CASSQGGFRYEQYF.